The present T cell receptor beta chain was sequenced within a study of pediatric ulcerative colitis. Per germline, CDR1 MNHEY and CDR2 SMNVEV (reference sequence). The CDR3 consists of 15 residues. Trimming shortened V by 4 bases and J by 1 base, and 11 bases separated the two germline ends. The rectum was sampled with one to two pinch biopsies at colonoscopy. The repertoire was sequenced with immunoSEQ multiplex PCR; TCRdb's copy has only in-frame clones and lacks some. Here the sample spans 40,000 to 55,000 clones, more than 60% being singletons. Sequenced: gut tissue. This sequence joins TRBV27 and TRBJ1-5; a weak D match, TRBD1 (6 bases). The clonotype was recovered from a girl aged 10 to 17 with moderate ulcerative colitis. The CDR3: CASSYGGLSNQPQHF. CDR3 DNA sequence: TGTGCCAGCAGTTATGGGGGCTTGAGCAATCAGCCCCAGCATTTT.